The clone carrying this T cell receptor beta chain appeared a few times. Its antigen remains unknown. V dropped 5 bases and J dropped 0; count of bases not matched to a gene: 10. The germline gives CDR1 DFQATT, CDR2 SNEGSKA (reference sequence). There are 17 residues in the CDR3. The sample belongs to a study of T-cell reconstitution after alpha-beta-depleted transplantation in children. The study, taken as a whole, reports: T-cell numbers and diversity, one year after transplant, stemmed largely from T cells that were newly produced. After transplant, at about two months, alpha-beta T cells were reportedly derived from several hundred expanded graft clones. Surviving recipient T cells and thymic progenitors produced the high day-60 TCRbeta diversity seen in some patients.

Preparation of the TCRbeta library used unique molecular identifiers. TCRdb ran MiXCR on the PCR reads and lists one entry per CDR3 protein. The table records about 980,000 distinct CDR3 sequences, less than 30% of them present only once. This rearrangement joins TRBV20-1 to TRBJ2-1, with 10 nucleotides matching TRBD2. This TCR derives from a boy younger than two who had a stem cell transplant for SCID, so the T cells may come from the graft donor. The sequencing used PBMCs, mostly from graft donor cells, collected 360 days after TCRalphabeta/CD19-depleted stem cell transplant. In nucleotides, the CDR3 is TGCAGTGCTCAGGGACTAGCGTGGCGCCCCTCCTACAATGAGCAGTTCTTC. Translation: CSAQGLAWRPSYNEQFF.